This entry lists 30 T cell receptor beta chains sequenced from one sample in a study of blood T cell repertoires in COVID-19 (TCRdb year 2020). The library relied on the immunoSEQ multiplex PCR assay. What TCRdb holds here is the immuneACCESS table cut down to in-frame rearrangements. Part of the clones is not present; checked against another copy, under half of the missing clones reflect an unresolved V gene, and the others are unexplained. In this sample the table shows fewer than 200,000 clones, about 88% of which occur a single time. The top ten clonotypes cover roughly 8.9% of the sample. Material for sequencing was PBMCs or T cells enriched from blood (not recorded which). The receptors here all came from a woman aged 18-30 years who had recovered from COVID-19.

The chain carries TRBV5-8 and TRBJ2-1; D not resolved. The CDR3 has 13 amino acids. From germline, CDR1 is SGHTS and CDR2 YDEGEE. Trimming took 2 bases from V and 7 from J, leaving 10 bases between them. CDR3: CASSFGYANEQFF. CDR3 bases: TGTGCCAGCAGCTTCGGGTACGCAAATGAGCAGTTCTTC.

The CDR3 loop reads CASIEGAHYEQYF. The CDR3 DNA reads as TGTGCCAGCATCGAGGGGGCTCACTACGAGCAGTACTTC. The chain combines TRBV2 with TRBJ2-7, with 7 bases lining up with TRBD1. CDR1 and CDR2 (germline): SNHLY, FYNNEI. Trimming at V came to 7 bases and at J to 3 bases, leaving 6 bases not matched to a gene. The CDR3 contains 13 residues. The full variable domain, completed using reference TRBV2 and TRBJ2-7, is EPEVTQTPSHQVTQMGQEVILRCVPISNHLYFYWYRQILGQKVEFLVSFYNNEISEKSEIFDDQFSVERPDGSNFTLKIRSTKLEDSAMYFCASIEGAHYEQYFGPGTRLTVT.

The chain is built from TRBV4-3 and TRBJ1-1, with a tentative D call TRBD1 (6 bases). CDR1 is LGHNA, CDR2 YSLEER, per germline. The CDR3 is 16 amino acids. V shed 0 bases and J shed 4 bases, with 15 bases lying between them. CDR3 sequence reads: CASSQDRVEGGTEAFF. The CDR3 DNA follows: TGCGCCAGCAGCCAAGATCGAGTGGAAGGGGGCACTGAAGCTTTCTTT.

The rearrangement joins TRBV28 to TRBJ1-2; 7 bases match TRBD1. V lost 2 bases and J lost 6; bases outside the gene matches: 6. This CDR3 spans 14 amino acids. Germline CDR1 and CDR2: MDHEN and SYDVKM. CDR3 protein: CASSLPTGVDGYTF. The CDR3 DNA reads as TGTGCCAGCAGTTTACCTACAGGGGTTGATGGCTACACCTTC.

The J gene is TRBJ1-4, the V gene TRBV28; D may be TRBD1 (5 bases). The germline V and J ends were trimmed by 5 bases and 6 bases, with 16 bases remaining between them. CDR1 and CDR2 from the germline V gene are MDHEN and SYDVKM. CDR3 length equals 15 residues. CDR3 protein: CASSPPGGRYEKLFF. Written as DNA, the CDR3 is TGTGCCAGCAGTCCACCCGGGGGTCGTTATGAAAAACTGTTTTTT.

J is TRBJ2-7 and V is TRBV5-6; D may be TRBD2 (6 bases). Germline V gene data show CDR1 as SGHDT and CDR2 as YYEEEE. The CDR3 consists of 12 residues. The V and J ends lost 4 bases and 9 bases respectively, with 14 bases between them. The CDR3: CASSALGEVQYF. The CDR3 bases are TGTGCCAGCAGCGCCTTGGGGGAGGTGCAGTACTTC.

The chain combines TRBV6-1 with TRBJ1-1; D ambiguous. V dropped 0 bases and J dropped 4 bases, with 12 bases sitting between them. The length of the CDR3 is 15 residues. Germline values: CDR1 MNHNS, CDR2 SASEGT. Here the CDR3 reads CASSEALGLVTEAFF. In nucleotides, the CDR3 is TGTGCCAGCAGTGAAGCTCTAGGACTGGTCACTGAAGCTTTCTTT.

This sequence joins TRBV6-5 and TRBJ1-1, with 12 bases fitting TRBD1. There are 15 residues in the CDR3. From germline, CDR1 is MNHEY and CDR2 SVGAGI. Losses at the gene ends were 0 bases for V and 4 bases for J; bases not matched to a gene: 0. The CDR3 spells CASSYSGQGATEAFF. DNA of the CDR3: TGTGCCAGCAGTTACTCGGGACAGGGGGCCACTGAAGCTTTCTTT.

The chain recombines TRBV6-5 with TRBJ2-5, with no clear D. The CDR3 totals 12 residues. Germline V gene sequence: CDR1 MNHEY, CDR2 SVGAGI. V lost 8 bases and J 2 bases, leaving 9 bases between the germline ends. CDR3 amino acids: CASWRIQETQYF. CDR3 nucleotides: TGTGCCAGCTGGCGGATTCAAGAGACCCAGTACTTC.

V gene TRBV12-3 or TRBV12-4 combines with J gene TRBJ2-1; D unclear. The CDR3 sequence is 12 residues long. Trimming took 6 bases from V and 1 from J, leaving 4 bases between them. CDR3 in amino acids: CASSLSYNEQFF. In nucleotides, the CDR3 is TGTGCCAGCAGCCTATCCTACAATGAGCAGTTCTTC.

This chain links TRBV28 with TRBJ1-2; TRBD1 matches 8 bases. The CDR3 has 16 amino acids. V shed 2 bases and J 2 bases; nucleotides not matched to a gene: 7. The germline V gene encodes CDR1 MDHEN and CDR2 SYDVKM. The DNA for the CDR3 is TGTGCCAGCAGTTTACTCTATCAGGGGGCAAACTATGGCTACACCTTC. This codes for CASSLLYQGANYGYTF.

The chain employs TRBV29-1 and TRBJ1-1, with D perhaps TRBD1 (5 bases). Trimming took off 5 bases at V and 0 bases at J, with 16 bases between the two ends. The CDR3 is 15 residues long. Looked up from germline, CDR1 is SQVTM and CDR2 is ANQGSEA. CDR3 DNA: TGCAGCGTTAATGTTTTCCAAGGGGTGAACACTGAAGCTTTCTTT. It yields the protein CSVNVFQGVNTEAFF.

In regard to this clone: The same CDR3 is also encoded by other DNA sequences in this sample. The chain carries TRBV28 and TRBJ1-1; D call uncertain. Between the trimmed V and J ends, which lost 1 base and 1 base, there was a span of 4 bases. This CDR3 comprises 13 residues. Germline V gives CDR1 MDHEN, CDR2 SYDVKM. CDR3 sequence: CASSLSGNTEAFF. CDR3 bases: TGTGCCAGCAGTTTATCAGGGAACACTGAAGCTTTCTTT.

The chain employs TRBV2 and TRBJ2-7, with 14 bases that match TRBD2. Germline CDR1 SNHLY, CDR2 FYNNEI. J was trimmed by 5 bases and V by 7 bases; bases with no gene match: 10. The CDR3 is 16 residues long. The CDR3 protein is CASKETTSGRVHEQYF. The DNA for the CDR3 is TGTGCCAGCAAAGAAACGACTAGCGGGAGGGTCCACGAGCAGTACTTC. The complete variable domain, with remaining parts taken from reference TRBV2 and TRBJ2-7, reads EPEVTQTPSHQVTQMGQEVILRCVPISNHLYFYWYRQILGQKVEFLVSFYNNEISEKSEIFDDQFSVERPDGSNFTLKIRSTKLEDSAMYFCASKETTSGRVHEQYFGPGTRLTVT.

The chain carries TRBV27 and TRBJ2-7; tentative D call: TRBD1 (5 bases). The CDR3 covers 13 residues. CDR1 MNHEY and CDR2 SMNVEV come from the germline V gene (reference sequence). V was trimmed by 6 bases and J by 3 bases, leaving 12 bases between them. CDR3 sequence: CASRTNQGYEQYF. The CDR3 bases are TGTGCCAGCAGAACGAACCAGGGCTACGAGCAGTACTTC.

The V gene is TRBV19, the J gene TRBJ1-1; 8 bases fit TRBD1. This CDR3 is built from 18 residues. Unmatched junction bases numbered 14, after V lost 4 bases and J lost 1 base. Germline V gene data show CDR1 as LNHDA and CDR2 as SQIVND (reference sequence). The CDR3 bases are TGTGCCAGTAGTAGACAGGGGCTTCGCGTTTCACCGAACACTGAAGCTTTCTTT. Amino acids: CASSRQGLRVSPNTEAFF.

This clone was detected a few times. The J gene is TRBJ2-2, the V gene TRBV6-4; TRBD2 aligns across 11 bases. V shed 2 bases, J shed 1 base, and the junction held 0 bases outside the gene matches. The CDR3 extends over 16 amino acids. Germline V gene lookup returns CDR1 MRHNA and CDR2 SNTAGT. The CDR3 spells CASSDGLAGNTGELFF. The CDR3 region has the DNA TGTGCCAGCAGTGACGGACTAGCGGGGAACACCGGGGAGCTGTTTTTT.

J is TRBJ1-2 and V is TRBV30; 11 nucleotides align to TRBD1. The junction had 1 base not matched to a gene; V was cut back by 5 bases and J by 2 bases. The CDR3 consists of 13 residues. Germline-derived CDR1 and CDR2 are GTSNPN and SVGIG (reference sequence). The CDR3 is CAWGQGANYGYTF. Here the CDR3 DNA reads TGTGCCTGGGGACAGGGGGCAAACTATGGCTACACCTTC.

Remarks on this clone: Germline and junction disagree at one end, which may indicate a read error. V usage is TRBV6-4 and J usage is TRBJ2-2; 11 positions match TRBD1. Per the germline V gene, CDR1 is MRHNA and CDR2 is SNTAGT. This CDR3 comprises 16 residues. This CDR3 is CASSHSGTGGVGELFF. CDR3 DNA: TGTGCCAGCAGTCACTCCGGGACAGGGGGAGTCGGGGAGCTGTTTTTT.

A word on this clone: The same CDR3 also results from other DNA sequences found in this sample. The gene calls are TRBV5-1 and TRBJ1-3; the D gene is possibly TRBD1 (6 bases). This CDR3 has 15 amino acids. Germline CDR1 and CDR2: SGHRS and YFSETQ. V lost 4 bases to trimming and J lost 0 bases, with 11 bases between them. CDR3 loop: CASSPTGTSGNTIYF. The DNA for the CDR3 is TGCGCCAGCAGCCCAACAGGGACCTCTGGAAACACCATATATTTT. Based on the CDR3 plus reference TRBV5-1 and TRBJ1-3, the full variable domain is KAGVTQTPRYLIKTRGQQVTLSCSPISGHRSVSWYQQTPGQGLQFLFEYFSETQRNKGNFPGRFSGRQFSNSRSEMNVSTLELGDSALYLCASSPTGTSGNTIYFGEGSWLTVV.

The rearrangement links TRBV28 to TRBJ2-2; D gene uncertain. CDR3 length: 15 amino acids. V was cut by 7 bases and J by 1 base, with 13 bases left in between. CDR1 and CDR2 (germline): MDHEN, SYDVKM. CDR3 sequence reads: CASNPVVRNTGELFF. CDR3 DNA: TGTGCCAGCAACCCCGTAGTAAGGAACACCGGGGAGCTGTTTTTT.

V usage is TRBV6-1 and J usage is TRBJ1-1; tentatively, D is TRBD1 (5 bases). The CDR3 totals 16 residues. The germline V and J ends were trimmed by 2 bases and 0 bases, with 13 bases remaining between them. CDR1 and CDR2 from the germline V gene are MNHNS and SASEGT. Written as DNA, the CDR3 is TGTGCCAGCAGTGAATTTTGGGGGGAGTTGAACACTGAAGCTTTCTTT. This gives the protein CASSEFWGELNTEAFF.

The chain employs TRBV14 and TRBJ2-5; D not resolved. This CDR3 region has 16 residues. The V gene lost 0 bases and the J gene lost 2 bases, with 13 bases spanning the gap. The germline V gene encodes CDR1 SGHDN and CDR2 FVKESK. The DNA of the CDR3 is TGTGCCAGCAGCCAAGATTCCGTGTACAGTCAAGAGACCCAGTACTTC. Translated, it gives CASSQDSVYSQETQYF.

J is TRBJ1-2 and V is TRBV9, with 9 bases aligning to TRBD1. CDR1 SGDLS and CDR2 YYNGEE come from the germline V gene. The CDR3 totals 14 residues. J lost 2 bases, V lost 4 bases, and 3 bases had no gene match. Here the CDR3 DNA reads TGTGCCAGCAGCCCCGGGACAGGGAACTATGGCTACACCTTC. As protein: CASSPGTGNYGYTF.

The rearrangement uses TRBV7-9 and TRBJ2-3; 9 bases fit TRBD1. CDR1 is SEHNR and CDR2 is FQNEAQ in the germline V gene (reference sequence). CDR3 length: 17 amino acids. Trimming took 0 bases from V and 2 from J; bases not matched to a gene: 6. This CDR3 is CASSLAHDRGYTDTQYF. The CDR3 region has the DNA TGTGCCAGCAGCTTAGCGCACGACAGGGGGTACACAGATACGCAGTATTTT.

The V call is TRBV7-9, the J call TRBJ1-1; D unclear. The CDR3 covers 15 residues. Germline V gene sequence: CDR1 SEHNR, CDR2 FQNEAQ (reference sequence). Trimming stripped 5 bases from V and 0 bases from J, with 13 bases between. CDR3 protein: CASSPTQVMNTEAFF. Here the CDR3 DNA reads TGTGCCAGCAGCCCTACGCAGGTAATGAACACTGAAGCTTTCTTT. Filled out from reference TRBV7-9 and TRBJ1-1, the complete variable domain reads DTGVSQNPRHKITKRGQNVTFRCDPISEHNRLYWYRQTLGQGPEFLTYFQNEAQLEKSRLLSDRFSAERPKGSFSTLEIQRTEQGDSAMYLCASSPTQVMNTEAFFGQGTRLTVV.

V gene TRBV28 combines with J gene TRBJ2-7; perhaps TRBD1 as D (6 bases). There are 15 residues in the CDR3. The V end was cut by 3 bases, the J end by 0 bases, with 12 bases between. From germline, CDR1 is MDHEN and CDR2 SYDVKM. CDR3 residues: CASSLGGGPSYEQYF. The DNA for the CDR3 is TGTGCCAGCAGTTTGGGTGGGGGCCCCTCCTACGAGCAGTACTTC.

The rearrangement links TRBV29-1 to TRBJ2-2; D is possibly TRBD1 (8 bases). Trimming left V 3 bases short and J 3 bases short, with 11 bases between. The germline V gene has CDR1 SQVTM and CDR2 ANQGSEA. This CDR3 spans 14 amino acids. CDR3 region: CSVDTGGDTGELFF. In DNA, the CDR3 is TGCAGCGTTGATACAGGGGGGGACACCGGGGAGCTGTTTTTT.

This chain links TRBV28 with TRBJ2-5, with 10 bases that match TRBD1. Trimming took 6 bases from V and 5 from J; bases not matched to a gene: 9. CDR3 length: 15 amino acids. Looked up from germline, CDR1 is MDHEN and CDR2 is SYDVKM. Here the CDR3 reads CASSRRQGAWETQYF. In DNA, the CDR3 is TGTGCCAGCAGCCGTCGACAGGGGGCATGGGAGACCCAGTACTTC.

Only one count was recorded for this clone. J is TRBJ2-7 and V is TRBV11-2, with a tentative D call TRBD2 (5 bases). Germline-derived CDR1 and CDR2 are SGHAT and FQNNGV. The CDR3 length is 14 residues. With 1 base removed from V and 1 base from J, the gap between germline ends came to 8 bases. DNA for the CDR3: TGTGCCAGCAGCTTAGCCACGGGGTCCTACGAGCAGTACTTC. Amino acids: CASSLATGSYEQYF.